One and the same sample provided the 22 T cell receptor beta chains below, sequenced in a study of T cells after posttransplantation cyclophosphamide. Generated by immunoSEQ multiplex PCR, the TCRdb table keeps only in-frame clones and is missing some. There are about 32,000 clones in the sample; about nine tenths occur only once, and roughly 0.22% lies in the top ten. The naive gate required viable CD3+CD4+ or CD3+CD8+ cells with CCR7+CD45RA+CD45RO-CD95-CD27+CD28+ phenotype. The sequencing input was naive CD4+ T cells sorted from PBMCs. Receptors originate from a woman aged 55-69 years in good health, CMV-negative, and a related stem cell transplant donor.

The chain employs TRBV6-5 and TRBJ1-2; no definite D call. This CDR3 region has 14 residues. Trimming removed 2 bases from V and 10 bases from J, with 17 bases in between. The germline CDR1 and CDR2 sequences are MNHEY and SVGAGI. In DNA form, the CDR3 reads TGTGCCAGCAGTTACGGTCGCACGGGGTTTGACTACACCTTC. It specifies CASSYGRTGFDYTF.

The chain couples TRBV5-1 to TRBJ2-5; a possible D gene is TRBD1 (6 bases). This CDR3 contains 14 residues. Germline V gene lookup returns CDR1 SGHRS and CDR2 YFSETQ. Trimming cost V 4 bases and J 3 bases, with 13 bases left between them. The CDR3 sequence: CASSGENREETQYF. In nucleotides, the CDR3 is TGCGCCAGCAGCGGGGAAAACAGGGAAGAGACCCAGTACTTC.

The V call is TRBV5-1, the J call TRBJ1-1; D uncertain. Trimming shortened V by 6 bases and J by 1 base, and 13 bases separated the two germline ends. Per germline, CDR1 SGHRS and CDR2 YFSETQ. The CDR3 contains 14 residues. CDR3 amino acids: CASIGEGGNTEAFF. The CDR3 nucleotides are TGCGCCAGCATCGGGGAGGGAGGGAACACTGAAGCTTTCTTT.

V is TRBV6-5 and J is TRBJ1-1; 9 positions agree with TRBD1. Germline trimming cut 6 bases from V and 5 bases from J; bases unmatched to any gene: 4. In germline, CDR1 is MNHEY, CDR2 SVGAGI. This CDR3 is 13 amino acids long. CDR3 in amino acids: CASRQGASTEAFF. DNA of the CDR3: TGTGCCAGCAGACAGGGGGCTTCAACTGAAGCTTTCTTT.

V usage is TRBV6-5 and J usage is TRBJ1-5, with TRBD1 as a possible D gene (5 bases). V lost 6 bases, J lost 3 bases, and 15 bases lay in between. CDR3 length: 15 amino acids. Germline V gene data show CDR1 as MNHEY and CDR2 as SVGAGI. CDR3 sequence: CASSPGMGSNQPQHF. As DNA, the CDR3 is TGTGCCAGCAGCCCAGGGATGGGGTCCAATCAGCCCCAGCATTTT.

V usage is TRBV7-2 and J usage is TRBJ2-3, with 9 positions matching TRBD2. The CDR3 has 16 amino acids. CDR1 is SGHTA and CDR2 is FQGNSA in the germline V gene. The V gene end was trimmed by 5 bases and the J gene end by 4 bases; junction bases not matched to a gene: 10. The CDR3 spells CASSTVGTSFADTQYF. In nucleotides, the CDR3 is TGTGCCAGCAGCACCGTCGGGACTAGCTTCGCAGATACGCAGTATTTT.

The rearrangement joins TRBV7-2 to TRBJ1-4; weak D call: TRBD1 (6 bases). V lost 1 base to trimming and J lost 7 bases, with 13 bases between them. The CDR3 is 15 residues long. The V gene's germline CDR1 is SGHTA and CDR2 FQGNSA. CDR3 DNA: TGTGCCAGCAGCTTAGGGGACACCTGGAGTGAAAAACTGTTTTTT. Amino acids: CASSLGDTWSEKLFF.

The rearrangement links TRBV2 to TRBJ1-2; D gene uncertain. CDR3 length equals 13 residues. The V gene's germline CDR1 is SNHLY and CDR2 FYNNEI. Trimming took off 2 bases at V and 3 bases at J, with 7 bases between the two ends. CDR3 sequence: CASSEQAYYGYTF. For the CDR3, the DNA is TGTGCCAGCAGTGAACAGGCCTACTATGGCTACACCTTC.

The genes are TRBV4-1 and TRBJ2-2; the D is unclear. Deletions cut 1 base from V and 5 bases from J, with 5 bases between. The CDR3 is made up of 13 amino acids. Per the germline V gene, CDR1 is MGHRA and CDR2 is YSYEKL. As DNA, the CDR3 is TGCGCCAGCAGCCAAGTCGTGACCGGGGAGCTGTTTTTT. Amino acid sequence: CASSQVVTGELFF.

J is TRBJ2-1 and V is TRBV2; D might be TRBD2 (6 bases). The V gene lost 2 bases and the J gene lost 7 bases, with 21 bases spanning the gap. The CDR3 is made up of 17 amino acids. The germline V gene encodes CDR1 SNHLY and CDR2 FYNNEI. CDR3 protein: CASSERTPRAGGNEQFF. In DNA form, the CDR3 reads TGTGCCAGCAGTGAACGGACACCCAGAGCGGGTGGAAATGAGCAGTTCTTC.

V gene TRBV6-1 combines with J gene TRBJ1-2; D may be TRBD1 (6 bases). This CDR3 spans 14 amino acids. Trimming took off 6 bases at V and 4 bases at J, with 15 bases between the two ends. Germline values: CDR1 MNHNS, CDR2 SASEGT. The CDR3 spells CASSQPTGPYGYTF. The CDR3 DNA sequence: TGTGCCAGCAGCCAACCTACAGGGCCCTATGGCTACACCTTC.

This chain joins TRBV4-1 and TRBJ1-1, with 10 bases that match TRBD1. Trimming removed 1 base from V and 2 bases from J; junction bases left unmatched: 1. This CDR3 contains 15 residues. Germline values: CDR1 MGHRA, CDR2 YSYEKL. This chain's CDR3 is CASSQGDRGNTEAFF. The CDR3, as DNA: TGCGCCAGCAGCCAAGGGGACAGGGGAAACACTGAAGCTTTCTTT.

This chain joins TRBV6-1 and TRBJ2-5; a weak D match, TRBD2 (6 bases). Deletions cut 7 bases from V and 1 base from J, with 10 bases between. This CDR3 contains 13 residues. The germline gives CDR1 MNHNS, CDR2 SASEGT. CDR3 sequence (DNA): TGTGCCAGCACCCAGGGACTCCAAGAGACCCAGTACTTC. Its translation is CASTQGLQETQYF.

This rearrangement joins TRBV7-6 to TRBJ2-2; 7 bases map to TRBD2. Germline V gene lookup returns CDR1 SGHVS and CDR2 FNYEAQ. The CDR3 length is 17 residues. Trimming removed 1 base from V and 4 bases from J; junction bases left unmatched: 9. Written as DNA, the CDR3 is TGTGCCAGCAGCTTAGAAGGGGCTAGCGGCGGCACCGGGGAGCTGTTTTTT. Its protein product is CASSLEGASGGTGELFF.

This clone was seen a single time. The V gene is TRBV9, the J gene TRBJ1-3; 8 positions match TRBD1. The V segment lost 3 bases and the J segment 0 bases; nucleotides outside the gene matches: 5. Germline V lookup: CDR1 SGDLS, CDR2 YYNGEE. The CDR3 covers 16 residues. The CDR3 loop reads CASSEGTGASGNTIYF. Here the CDR3 DNA reads TGTGCCAGCAGCGAGGGGACAGGCGCCTCTGGAAACACCATATATTTT. The complete variable domain, with remaining parts taken from reference TRBV9 and TRBJ1-3, reads DSGVTQTPKHLITATGQRVTLRCSPRSGDLSVYWYQQSLDQGLQFLIQYYNGEERAKGNILERFSAQQFPDLHSELNLSSLELGDSALYFCASSEGTGASGNTIYFGEGSWLTVV.

The V and J genes are TRBV5-8 and TRBJ2-1; 7 bases align to TRBD2. The CDR3 consists of 15 residues. Germline CDR1 is SGHTS and CDR2 is YDEGEE. Trimming took 0 bases from V and 8 from J; bases not matched to a gene: 8. The CDR3 DNA follows: TGTGCCAGCAGCTTGGCTCCTAAGACTAGCCATGAGCAGTTCTTC. Translated: CASSLAPKTSHEQFF.

The chain recombines TRBV4-1 with TRBJ1-3; perhaps TRBD1 as D (5 bases). Germline CDR1 and CDR2: MGHRA and YSYEKL. This CDR3 is 18 amino acids long. Between the trimmed V and J ends, which lost 2 bases and 2 bases, there was a span of 19 bases. The CDR3 spells CASSQLSPPGTAGNTIYF. In DNA form, the CDR3 reads TGCGCCAGCAGCCAACTCTCTCCCCCAGGGACTGCTGGAAACACCATATATTTT.

The gene calls are TRBV10-3 and TRBJ1-1, with a tentative D call TRBD1 (6 bases). Trimming removed 5 bases at V and 3 bases at J, with 16 bases between. Per the germline V gene, CDR1 is ENHRY and CDR2 is SYGVKD. This CDR3 has 15 amino acids. The CDR3 loop is CAISPRGAGDTEAFF. The CDR3 nucleotides are TGTGCCATCAGTCCTCGGGGGGCGGGAGACACTGAAGCTTTCTTT.

The chain is built from TRBV10-3 and TRBJ2-7; no reliable D call. This CDR3 spans 14 amino acids. Germline V CDR1 and CDR2: ENHRY, SYGVKD. V gave up 2 bases and J gave up 5 bases, with 13 bases separating them. The CDR3 loop is CAISELSPQDEQYF. CDR3 coding DNA: TGTGCCATCAGTGAGCTGTCACCCCAGGACGAGCAGTACTTC.

The chain has TRBV27 and TRBJ2-7; 12 bases fit TRBD1. The CDR3 consists of 15 residues. CDR1 is MNHEY and CDR2 is SMNVEV in the germline V gene (reference sequence). The trim removed 10 bases at V and 4 bases at J, leaving 11 bases unmatched. The CDR3, as DNA: TGTGCCACCTGTTCCCCGGGACAGGGGGCATACGAGCAGTACTTC. Translated: CATCSPGQGAYEQYF.

The rearrangement joins TRBV29-1 to TRBJ1-5; 7 nucleotides line up with TRBD1. This CDR3 is 13 amino acids long. Germline-derived CDR1 and CDR2 are SQVTM and ANQGSEA. The junction had 7 bases not matched to a gene; V was cut back by 7 bases and J by 4 bases. CDR3 in amino acids: CSALTGLNQPQHF. CDR3 nucleotide sequence: TGCAGCGCTCTGACAGGGCTAAATCAGCCCCAGCATTTT.

The chain uses TRBV6-5 and TRBJ1-1; no clear D. Germline values: CDR1 MNHEY, CDR2 SVGAGI. This CDR3 has 12 residues. V was trimmed by 5 bases and J by 7 bases, leaving 11 bases between them. The CDR3 bases are TGTGCCAGCAGTCGATCCGGACTTGAAGCTTTCTTT. Its translation is CASSRSGLEAFF.